Following are 29 T cell receptor beta chains from one sample sequenced in a study of cytomegalovirus exposure and HLA in healthy donors. Use of 60 Vbeta and 13 Jbeta primers characterized the PCR. Repertoires were generated with immunoSEQ multiplex PCR, while TCRdb's copy carries only in-frame clones and drops some. Of about 81,000 clones in the sample, around four fifths are singletons; the top ten hold 2.5% to 3%. Sequencing was performed on PBMCs. The source is a man aged 50-60 years in good health and CMV-seropositive.

The chain combines TRBV6-4 with TRBJ1-2; 7 positions match TRBD1. V lost 6 bases to trimming and J lost 11 bases; unmatched junction nucleotides: 9. Germline V gene sequence: CDR1 MRHNA, CDR2 SNTAGT. The CDR3 sequence is 12 residues long. The chain's CDR3 is CASSRRTGSYTF. In nucleotides, the CDR3 is TGTGCCAGCAGCCGAAGGACAGGTAGTTACACCTTC.

This chain links TRBV12-5 with TRBJ2-1, with TRBD2 matching 8 bases. The germline gives CDR1 LGHNT, CDR2 FRNRAP. This CDR3 spans 16 amino acids. Germline trimming cut 0 bases from V and 5 bases from J; bases unmatched to any gene: 6. CDR3 region: CASGLVGLAFDNEQFF. The CDR3 coding sequence is TGTGCTAGTGGTTTGGTAGGACTAGCCTTTGACAATGAGCAGTTCTTC.

This clone has a handful of counts. The chain links TRBV6-5 to TRBJ2-7; weak D call: TRBD1 (6 bases). The germline V gene encodes CDR1 MNHEY and CDR2 SVGAGI. The CDR3 extends over 14 amino acids. Trimming left V 5 bases short and J 3 bases short, with 14 bases between. CDR3 bases: TGTGCCAGCAGTCCGACAGGATCCCTCTACGAGCAGTACTTC. Its translation: CASSPTGSLYEQYF.

The chain is built from TRBV19 and TRBJ2-2; D is possibly TRBD2 (5 bases). The CDR3 runs 13 residues. The germline gives CDR1 LNHDA, CDR2 SQIVND (reference sequence). V was cut by 7 bases and J by 3 bases, with 9 bases left in between. The CDR3: CASKTGYTGELFF. CDR3 bases: TGTGCCAGTAAAACGGGATACACCGGGGAGCTGTTTTTT.

The chain uses TRBV18 and TRBJ1-5; D might be TRBD1 (6 bases). Trimming stripped 5 bases from V and 5 bases from J, with 13 bases between. The CDR3 consists of 14 residues. Germline CDR1 KGHSH, CDR2 LQKENI. CDR3 region: CASSSAHRDQPQHF. CDR3 nucleotides: TGTGCCAGCTCATCCGCTCACAGGGATCAGCCCCAGCATTTT.

V is TRBV27 and J is TRBJ2-3, with D possibly matching TRBD2 (6 bases). The CDR3 totals 16 residues. V was pared by 8 bases and J by 3 bases, with 21 bases between. The germline gives CDR1 MNHEY, CDR2 SMNVEV (reference sequence). The CDR3 sequence: CASGLLSGVSTDTQYF. The CDR3 DNA reads as TGTGCCAGCGGCCTCCTGTCGGGGGTTTCAACAGATACGCAGTATTTT.

This chain joins TRBV21-1 and TRBJ2-2; TRBD2, the D gene given by the table, was not confirmed from the DNA. TRBV21-1 is designated a pseudogene. This CDR3 is 14 amino acids long. CDR3 in DNA: TGTGCCAGCAGTTTCAACATCCCACACCGGGGAGCTGTTTTT. Encoded protein: CASSFNIPHRGAVF.

The sample holds a few counts of this clone. The chain couples TRBV30 to TRBJ2-5; TRBD1 matches 8 bases. The CDR3 sequence is 15 residues long. Germline lookup yields CDR1 GTSNPN and CDR2 SVGIG (reference sequence). With 0 bases clipped from V and 2 bases from J, the junction kept 5 bases outside the gene matches. For the CDR3, the DNA is TGTGCCTGGAGTGTACCCAGGGGGCAGCAAGAGACCCAGTACTTC. This translates into CAWSVPRGQQETQYF.

V is TRBV7-3 and J is TRBJ2-1, with D perhaps matching TRBD2 (5 bases). Trimming shortened V by 4 bases and J by 9 bases, and 19 bases separated the two germline ends. This CDR3 is 15 amino acids long. Germline V lookup: CDR1 SGHTA, CDR2 FQGTGA. The CDR3 DNA is TGTGCCAGCAGCTCCCATGTGCGGGCCGGAGGTGAGCAGTTCTTC. It codes for CASSSHVRAGGEQFF.

The chain links TRBV5-1 to TRBJ2-7; 9 positions agree with TRBD2. This CDR3 comprises 16 residues. Per the germline V gene, CDR1 is SGHRS and CDR2 is YFSETQ. Losses at the gene ends were 4 bases for V and 5 bases for J; bases not matched to a gene: 13. The CDR3 DNA sequence: TGCGCCAGCAGCCCCCTGGTGGAGGCGGGAGGGAACGAGCAGTACTTC. It is translated as CASSPLVEAGGNEQYF. Based on the CDR3 plus reference TRBV5-1 and TRBJ2-7, the full variable domain is KAGVTQTPRYLIKTRGQQVTLSCSPISGHRSVSWYQQTPGQGLQFLFEYFSETQRNKGNFPGRFSGRQFSNSRSEMNVSTLELGDSALYLCASSPLVEAGGNEQYFGPGTRLTVT.

Notes on this clone: One end of the junction fails to match germline, which may point to a read error. The genes are TRBV7-9 and TRBJ2-5; tentatively, D is TRBD2 (5 bases). Germline lookup yields CDR1 SEHNR and CDR2 FQNEAQ (reference sequence). The CDR3 has 13 residues. The CDR3 region has the DNA TGTGTCAGCAGCTTAAGCGGTCCGGAGACCCAGTACTTC. It specifies CVSSLSGPETQYF.

This clone appeared a few times. The rearrangement uses TRBV19 and TRBJ2-4; D gene unclear. The V gene's germline CDR1 is LNHDA and CDR2 SQIVND (reference sequence). Trimming removed 7 bases from V and 8 bases from J, with 21 bases in between. This CDR3 spans 15 amino acids. Written as DNA, the CDR3 is TGTGCCAGTACCGCGACCCAGTTCAGGATAGACATTCAGTACTTC. It specifies CASTATQFRIDIQYF.

The genes are TRBV5-1 and TRBJ2-3; TRBD2 aligns across 8 bases. This CDR3 has 15 residues. The trim removed 4 bases at V and 0 bases at J, leaving 4 bases unmatched. CDR1 and CDR2 from the germline V gene are SGHRS and YFSETQ. The CDR3 sequence: CASSPRLASTDTQYF. CDR3 in DNA: TGCGCCAGCAGCCCACGACTAGCGAGCACAGATACGCAGTATTTT. Complete variable domain (other parts from reference TRBV5-1 and TRBJ2-3): KAGVTQTPRYLIKTRGQQVTLSCSPISGHRSVSWYQQTPGQGLQFLFEYFSETQRNKGNFPGRFSGRQFSNSRSEMNVSTLELGDSALYLCASSPRLASTDTQYFGPGTRLTVL.

The chain combines TRBV27 with TRBJ2-7, with a tentative D call TRBD1 (5 bases). Per germline, CDR1 MNHEY and CDR2 SMNVEV (reference sequence). This CDR3 has 12 residues. Deletions cut 2 bases from V and 5 bases from J, with 7 bases between. The CDR3 coding sequence is TGTGCCAGCAGTTTAGGGGCGCACGAGCAGTACTTC. This gives the protein CASSLGAHEQYF.

The sample holds one count of this clone. Relative to the germline gene, one junction end is altered; a read error may explain this. This chain links TRBV6-4 with TRBJ2-6, with D possibly TRBD1 on 5 matching bases. Germline CDR1 is MRHNA and CDR2 is SNTAGT. CDR3 size: 16 residues. CDR3 sequence: CASSEDTSSGANGLTF. The CDR3 DNA is TGTGCCAGCAGTGAGGACACAAGCTCTGGGGCCAACGGCCTGACTTTC.

This chain links TRBV9 with TRBJ1-2, with 9 positions matching TRBD1. Germline CDR1 reads SGDLS; CDR2 reads YYNGEE. This CDR3 has 15 amino acids. After removal of 4 bases from V and 2 bases from J, the junction contained 6 bases not matched to a gene. CDR3 sequence: CASSRPGTGNYGYTF. Here the CDR3 DNA reads TGTGCCAGCAGCCGTCCCGGGACAGGGAACTATGGCTACACCTTC.

The chain combines TRBV11-3 with TRBJ2-5; possible D gene TRBD1, 5 bases. The J call may be incorrect, as the DNA end agrees better with TRBJ2-7. The CDR3 runs 14 residues. Germline lookup yields CDR1 SGHNT and CDR2 YENEEA. Here the CDR3 reads CASSLYRNSYEQYF. Written as DNA, the CDR3 is TGTGCCAGCAGCTTATACAGGAACTCCTACGAGCAGTACTTC.

This clone was detected once. The J gene is TRBJ2-3, the V gene TRBV5-1, with TRBD1 identical over 7 bases. V was pared by 2 bases and J by 5 bases, with 5 bases of the junction left unmatched. This CDR3 is built from 14 residues. CDR1 and CDR2 (germline): SGHRS, YFSETQ. The CDR3 loop is CASSLQGSKDTQYF. The CDR3 DNA is TGCGCCAGCAGCTTACAGGGGTCAAAAGATACGCAGTATTTT.

The J gene is TRBJ1-6, the V gene TRBV7-2, with D possibly TRBD1 on 5 matching bases. The CDR3 sequence is 16 residues long. Trimming left V 5 bases short and J 12 bases short, with 23 bases between. CDR1 and CDR2 (germline): SGHTA, FQGNSA. CDR3 bases: TGTGCCAGCAGCCCCAATAACTGGCAGGGCGGCTTACCCCTCCACTTT. Protein: CASSPNNWQGGLPLHF. The full variable domain, its missing parts supplied by reference TRBV7-2 and TRBJ1-6, is GAGVSQSPSNKVTEKGKDVELRCDPISGHTALYWYRQSLGQGLEFLIYFQGNSAPDKSGLPSDRFSAERTGGSVSTLTIQRTQQEDSAVYLCASSPNNWQGGLPLHFGNGTRLTVT.

The V call is TRBV27, the J call TRBJ2-7; D is possibly TRBD2 (6 bases). The CDR3 extends over 14 amino acids. Germline-derived CDR1 and CDR2 are MNHEY and SMNVEV (reference sequence). V was cut by 4 bases and J by 4 bases, with 14 bases left in between. DNA of the CDR3: TGTGCCAGCAGTTCCGGGGGAGAATGGTACGAGCAGTACTTC. This encodes CASSSGGEWYEQYF.

This chain links TRBV7-9 with TRBJ2-5; maybe TRBD1 (7 bases). The CDR3 is 15 residues long. V lost 6 bases and J lost 4, with 18 bases in between. Germline values: CDR1 SEHNR, CDR2 FQNEAQ (reference sequence). The CDR3: CASSQTGRDRETQYF. CDR3 nucleotides: TGTGCCAGCAGTCAGACAGGGCGGGATCGAGAGACCCAGTACTTC.

V gene TRBV30 combines with J gene TRBJ1-6; no clear D. The CDR3 extends over 11 amino acids. Germline V lookup: CDR1 GTSNPN, CDR2 SVGIG (reference sequence). V lost 0 bases, J lost 10 bases, and 4 bases lay in between. The CDR3 DNA reads TGTGCCTGGAGTGTAGCATCACCCCTCCACTTT. Protein: CAWSVASPLHF.

The rearrangement links TRBV5-8 to TRBJ2-2; 12 nucleotides match TRBD1. The V gene end was trimmed by 3 bases and the J gene end by 6 bases; junction bases not matched to a gene: 9. This CDR3 spans 17 amino acids. The germline gives CDR1 SGHTS, CDR2 YDEGEE. CDR3 amino acids: CASSWTLRDRGPGELFF. The DNA of the CDR3 is TGTGCCAGCAGCTGGACACTCCGGGACAGGGGGCCCGGGGAGCTGTTTTTT. Full variable domain (missing parts from reference TRBV5-8 and TRBJ2-2): EAGVTQSPTHLIKTRGQQATLRCSPISGHTSVYWYQQALGLGLQFLLWYDEGEERNRGNFPPRFSGRQFPNYSSELNVNALELEDSALYLCASSWTLRDRGPGELFFGEGSRLTVL.

The chain links TRBV5-1 to TRBJ2-3, with no clear D. This CDR3 region has 14 residues. Looked up from germline, CDR1 is SGHRS and CDR2 is YFSETQ. Trimming removed 1 base at V and 1 base at J, with 7 bases between. CDR3 region: CASSLLSGTDTQYF. CDR3 sequence (DNA): TGCGCCAGCAGCTTGCTTAGTGGCACAGATACGCAGTATTTT.

In its sample, this clone was seen a few times. The chain employs TRBV5-1 and TRBJ1-2; 9 bases align to TRBD1. In germline, CDR1 is SGHRS, CDR2 YFSETQ. Germline trimming cut 4 bases from V and 2 bases from J; bases unmatched to any gene: 6. This CDR3 spans 15 amino acids. In nucleotides, the CDR3 is TGCGCCAGCAGCCCGGGACAGGGCCAGAACTATGGCTACACCTTC. Translated, it gives CASSPGQGQNYGYTF.

The rearrangement links TRBV10-3 to TRBJ2-1; 10 nucleotides agree with TRBD1. Germline trimming cut 7 bases from V and 4 bases from J; bases unmatched to any gene: 4. Germline V lookup: CDR1 ENHRY, CDR2 SYGVKD. The CDR3 is 14 residues long. The CDR3 loop reads CAIIGTGVYNEQFF. The CDR3 DNA reads TGTGCCATCATTGGGACAGGGGTATACAATGAGCAGTTCTTC.

This CDR3 reads CASSLTGSGNTIYF. The DNA for the CDR3 is TGTGCCAGCAGCCTCACAGGGTCTGGAAACACCATATATTTT. The chain couples TRBV7-3 to TRBJ1-3; possible D gene TRBD1, 6 bases. The CDR3 runs 14 residues. V lost 5 bases to trimming and J lost 1 base, with 9 bases between them. CDR1 is SGHTA, CDR2 FQGTGA, per germline.

The chain employs TRBV11-3 and TRBJ2-3; D not certain. Trimming shortened V by 1 base and J by 6 bases, and 5 bases separated the two germline ends. The germline CDR1 and CDR2 sequences are SGHNT and YENEEA. The CDR3 runs 12 residues. CDR3 nucleotide sequence: TGTGCCAGCAGCTTAGTGGCTGATACGCAGTATTTT. Protein sequence: CASSLVADTQYF.

Turning to this clone: The junction and the germline gene differ at one end; a read error may be behind it. The rearrangement joins TRBV7-9 to TRBJ1-1; TRBD1 might be the D (6 bases). Germline-derived CDR1 and CDR2 are SEHNR and FQNEAQ (reference sequence). This CDR3 is 16 amino acids long. The CDR3 nucleotides are TGTTCCAGCACCCCCCGGGGGGCGCAAAGTCGGACTGAAGCTTTCTTT. The encoded protein is CSSTPRGAQSRTEAFF.